Here is one T cell receptor (beta chain) with its context. Its antigen is not identified. This sample stems from a study of T cell responses to AZD1222 COVID-19 vaccine. General observations from the study: Donors were mostly white British, more females; clonal diversity possibly underestimated. No day 14 peak samples; only post-peak repertoires were characterized.

The table came from immunoSEQ multiplex PCR; TCRdb's copy has only in-frame clones and leaves some out. The table lists about 150,000 clones, roughly nine tenths of them singletons. The CDR3 has 14 residues. The V gene's germline CDR1 is LNHDA and CDR2 SQIVND (reference sequence). The V end was cut by 1 base, the J end by 7 bases, with 8 bases between. This chain joins TRBV19 and TRBJ1-6; weak D call: TRBD1 (6 bases). The specimen was peripheral blood, collected on day 0 of AZD1222 vaccination. This receptor was taken from an adult in good health. For the CDR3, the DNA is TGTGCCAGTAGTATAGCGGGGGCAAATTCACCCCTCCACTTT. Its translation is CASSIAGANSPLHF.